A selection of T cell receptor beta chains follows, all from one sample in a study of blood T cell repertoires in COVID-19. Here immunoSEQ multiplex PCR was the method, and the copy in TCRdb shows in-frame clones only, minus some. Counted here are 150,000 or so clones, roughly 87% occurring once; the ten biggest clones make up 4%. The specimen sequenced was PBMCs or T cells enriched from blood (not recorded which). The receptor source for this set is a woman between 40 and 55 years old who had been exposed to COVID-19. Each CDR3 is given with its conserved first and last residue. Fields, in order: CDR3 protein, CDR3 DNA, V gene, clone size, J gene, D gene. The D gene is left open where the match is weak. Some rows have no size entry. The others give once, few or many, or a class for an expanded clone.

CDR3: CASSQTRAEAFF
DNA: TGCGCCAGCAGCCAAACCAGGGCTGAAGCTTTCTTT
V: TRBV4-1
size: .
J: TRBJ1-1
D: .

CDR3: CASSEQLNTEAFF
DNA: TGTGCCAGCAGTGAGCAGTTGAACACTGAAGCTTTCTTT
V: TRBV2
size: .
J: TRBJ1-1
D: .

CDR3: CASSFSMVTEAFF
DNA: TGTGCCAGCAGTTTTAGTATGGTCACTGAAGCTTTCTTT
V: TRBV28
size: few
J: TRBJ1-1
D: .

CDR3: CASRGQGHNSPLHF
DNA: TGTGCCAGCAGGGGACAGGGTCATAATTCACCCCTCCACTTT
V: TRBV28
size: once
J: TRBJ1-6
D: TRBD1

CDR3: CASSTWTDPHDEQFF
DNA: TGTGCCAGCAGCACCTGGACTGACCCCCACGATGAGCAGTTCTTC
V: TRBV7-2
size: .
J: TRBJ2-1
D: .

CDR3: CASSKIPPGGAQETQYF
DNA: TGTGCCAGCAGCAAAATTCCCCCGGGGGGGGCCCAAGAGACCCAGTACTTC
V: TRBV21-1
size: .
J: TRBJ2-5
D: .

CDR3: CASSPDRGLGKAFF
DNA: TGTGCCAGCAGCCCGGACAGGGGCTTAGGGAAAGCTTTCTTT
V: TRBV6-2/TRBV6-3
size: .
J: TRBJ1-1
D: TRBD1

CDR3: CASSQAQGRVSEQFF
DNA: TGTGCCAGCAGCCAAGCTCAGGGGCGCGTTAGTGAGCAGTTCTTC
V: TRBV14
size: once
J: TRBJ2-1
D: .

CDR3: CASSWGLAGPSSYEQYF
DNA: TGCGCCAGCAGCTGGGGACTAGCGGGGCCCAGCTCCTACGAGCAGTACTTC
V: TRBV5-1
size: .
J: TRBJ2-7
D: TRBD2

CDR3: CASSVVPTAGREKLFF
DNA: TGTGCCAGCAGCGTAGTCCCGACAGCAGGACGGGAAAAACTGTTTTTT
V: TRBV9
size: .
J: TRBJ1-4
D: .

CDR3: CASSRDSFTGELFF
DNA: TGTGCCAGCAGCCGAGACTCCTTCACCGGGGAGCTGTTTTTT
V: TRBV7-8
size: .
J: TRBJ2-2
D: .

CDR3: CASSSTGGEQPQHF
DNA: TGCGCCAGCAGCTCTACAGGGGGCGAGCAGCCCCAGCATTTT
V: TRBV5-1
size: .
J: TRBJ1-5
D: TRBD1

CDR3: CASSFSGSYEQYF
DNA: TGTGCCAGCAGCTTCTCGGGCTCCTACGAGCAGTACTTC
V: TRBV7-9
size: .
J: TRBJ2-7
D: .

CDR3: CASSPAGRDSYEQYF
DNA: TGTGCCAGCAGCCCTGCTGGCAGGGACTCCTACGAGCAGTACTTC
V: TRBV7-8
size: .
J: TRBJ2-7
D: .

CDR3: CASGLGPGEQYF
DNA: TGTGCTAGTGGTTTGGGGCCAGGGGAGCAGTACTTC
V: TRBV12-5
size: .
J: TRBJ2-7
D: .

CDR3: CASSKGAEAFF
DNA: TGTGCCAGCAGTAAGGGAGCTGAAGCTTTCTTT
V: TRBV6-2/TRBV6-3
size: .
J: TRBJ1-1
D: .

CDR3: CASRYGQDSYEQYF
DNA: TGCGCCAGCAGATACGGACAGGACTCCTACGAGCAGTACTTC
V: TRBV5-1
size: .
J: TRBJ2-7
D: TRBD1

CDR3: CASGARPGLAGEVNEQFF
DNA: TGTGCTAGTGGTGCGCGACCGGGACTAGCGGGAGAAGTCAATGAGCAGTTCTTC
V: TRBV12-5
size: .
J: TRBJ2-1
D: TRBD2

CDR3: CASSVQGYTDTQYF
DNA: TGTGCCAGCAGCGTACAGGGGTACACAGATACGCAGTATTTT
V: TRBV9
size: .
J: TRBJ2-3
D: .

CDR3: CASSLQNTEAFF
DNA: TGTGCCAGCAGCTTACAGAACACTGAAGCTTTCTTT
V: TRBV7-2
size: .
J: TRBJ1-1
D: .

CDR3: CASSVIASGEQYF
DNA: TGTGCCAGCAGCGTTATAGCTAGCGGCGAGCAGTACTTC
V: TRBV11-2
size: once
J: TRBJ2-7
D: TRBD2

CDR3: CASNGGQGNYEQYF
DNA: TGTGCCAGCAACGGGGGACAGGGAAACTACGAGCAGTACTTC
V: TRBV2
size: .
J: TRBJ2-7
D: TRBD1

CDR3: CASSVGTRDYNEQFF
DNA: TGTGCCAGCAGCGTAGGGACTAGAGATTACAATGAGCAGTTCTTC
V: TRBV9
size: .
J: TRBJ2-1
D: TRBD2

CDR3: CAISESGGDYGYTF
DNA: TGTGCCATCAGTGAGTCGGGAGGGGACTATGGCTACACCTTC
V: TRBV10-3
size: .
J: TRBJ1-2
D: .

CDR3: CASSPPGTALSYEQYF
DNA: TGCGCCAGCAGCCCACCCGGGACAGCCCTCTCCTACGAGCAGTACTTC
V: TRBV5-1
size: .
J: TRBJ2-7
D: TRBD1

CDR3: CASSSTTGDSGNTIYF
DNA: TGTGCCAGCAGCAGTACGACAGGAGACTCTGGAAACACCATATATTTT
V: TRBV7-9
size: .
J: TRBJ1-3
D: .

CDR3: CASSGSGGAPYNEQFF
DNA: TGTGCCAGCAGTGGTAGCGGGGGGGCCCCCTACAATGAGCAGTTCTTC
V: TRBV9
size: .
J: TRBJ2-1
D: TRBD2

CDR3: CASSQAGGLRGYTF
DNA: TGCGCCAGCAGCCAAGCAGGGGGCCTGCGGGGCTACACCTTC
V: TRBV4-1
size: .
J: TRBJ1-2
D: TRBD1

CDR3: CASSFSQGSGNTIYF
DNA: TGTGCCAGCAGTTTTTCCCAGGGTAGCGGAAACACCATATATTTT
V: TRBV28
size: .
J: TRBJ1-3
D: .

CDR3: CASSAGTGDEKLFF
DNA: TGTGCCAGCAGCGCCGGGACAGGGGATGAAAAACTGTTTTTT
V: TRBV9
size: .
J: TRBJ1-4
D: TRBD1

CDR3: CASRRDRGNQPQHF
DNA: TGTGCCAGCAGACGGGACAGGGGGAATCAGCCCCAGCATTTT
V: TRBV6-5
size: .
J: TRBJ1-5
D: TRBD1

CDR3: CASKMTGEIREQYF
DNA: TGTGCCAGCAAGATGACAGGGGAGATAAGGGAGCAGTACTTC
V: TRBV7-8
size: .
J: TRBJ2-7
D: TRBD1

CDR3: CASGTAVLSNQPQHF
DNA: TGTGCCAGTGGGACAGCCGTCCTTAGCAATCAGCCCCAGCATTTT
V: TRBV27
size: .
J: TRBJ1-5
D: TRBD1

CDR3: CASSFTQGYYGYTF
DNA: TGTGCCAGCAGCTTCACACAGGGGTACTATGGCTACACCTTC
V: TRBV7-2
size: .
J: TRBJ1-2
D: TRBD1

CDR3: CASSQEVGAEAFF
DNA: TGTGCCAGCAGCCAAGAGGTCGGGGCTGAAGCTTTCTTT
V: TRBV3-1/TRBV3-2
size: .
J: TRBJ1-1
D: .

CDR3: CASSTLGQGGEKLFF
DNA: TGTGCCAGCAGTACTTTGGGACAGGGTGGCGAAAAACTGTTTTTT
V: TRBV27
size: .
J: TRBJ1-4
D: TRBD1

CDR3: CASRRTGGNNEQFF
DNA: TGTGCCAGCAGACGGACAGGGGGGAACAATGAGCAGTTCTTC
V: TRBV28
size: .
J: TRBJ2-1
D: TRBD1

CDR3: CASSLGVNPGELFF
DNA: TGCGCCAGCAGCTTGGGAGTTAATCCGGGGGAGCTGTTTTTT
V: TRBV5-1
size: .
J: TRBJ2-2
D: .

CDR3: CASLGGGAGDTEAFF
DNA: TGTGCCAGCCTCGGAGGGGGCGCCGGGGACACTGAAGCTTTCTTT
V: TRBV6-5
size: .
J: TRBJ1-1
D: TRBD1

CDR3: CASSVYRGPNTGELFF
DNA: TGCGCCAGCAGTGTATACAGGGGGCCTAACACCGGGGAGCTGTTTTTT
V: TRBV5-1
size: .
J: TRBJ2-2
D: TRBD1

CDR3: CASGPPTSGSYNEQFF
DNA: TGTGCTAGTGGTCCCCCTACTAGCGGATCCTACAATGAGCAGTTCTTC
V: TRBV12-5
size: .
J: TRBJ2-1
D: TRBD2

CDR3: CASSLVRLGYEQYF
DNA: TGTGCCAGCAGCTTAGTCCGACTAGGGTACGAGCAGTACTTC
V: TRBV7-8
size: .
J: TRBJ2-7
D: .

CDR3: CASTTGQTAFF
DNA: TGTGCCAGTACTACGGGACAGACAGCTTTCTTT
V: TRBV19
size: .
J: TRBJ1-1
D: TRBD1

CDR3: CASSYSRGARGGYTF
DNA: TGTGCCAGCAGTTACTCTCGCGGGGCTAGGGGCGGCTACACCTTC
V: TRBV6-5
size: .
J: TRBJ1-2
D: .

CDR3: CASRYWTSGEQYF
DNA: TGTGCCAGCAGATACTGGACTAGCGGCGAGCAGTACTTC
V: TRBV12-3/TRBV12-4
size: .
J: TRBJ2-7
D: TRBD2

CDR3: CASSLSFSGTRDNEQFF
DNA: TGTGCCAGCAGTTTATCGTTTTCGGGGACTAGGGACAATGAGCAGTTCTTC
V: TRBV28
size: once
J: TRBJ2-1
D: TRBD2

CDR3: CASSEGLADTEQYF
DNA: TGTGCCAGCAGCGAGGGACTAGCGGACACCGAGCAGTACTTC
V: TRBV7-9
size: .
J: TRBJ2-7
D: TRBD2

CDR3: CASRSGTGESPLHF
DNA: TGTGCCAGCAGGTCCGGGACAGGGGAATCACCCCTCCACTTT
V: TRBV6-5
size: once
J: TRBJ1-6
D: TRBD1

CDR3: CASSHTIAGGLANTGELFF
DNA: TGTGCCAGCAGCCACACTATAGCGGGGGGTCTAGCGAACACCGGGGAGCTGTTTTTT
V: TRBV3-1/TRBV3-2
size: .
J: TRBJ2-2
D: TRBD2

CDR3: CARTLPYHRGRTEAFF
DNA: TGTGCCAGAACGCTCCCATACCACAGGGGGAGGACTGAAGCTTTCTTT
V: TRBV19
size: once
J: TRBJ1-1
D: TRBD1

CDR3: CASSWTSNEQFF
DNA: TGTGCCAGCAGCTGGACTAGTAATGAGCAGTTCTTC
V: TRBV5-4
size: .
J: TRBJ2-1
D: TRBD2

CDR3: CASSIGGGRITYEQYF
DNA: TGTGCCAGTAGTATAGGGGGCGGGAGAATCACCTACGAGCAGTACTTC
V: TRBV19
size: .
J: TRBJ2-7
D: TRBD2

CDR3: CASSLRAGQHYEQYF
DNA: TGTGCCAGCAGCTTGAGGGCGGGACAGCACTACGAGCAGTACTTC
V: TRBV5-4
size: .
J: TRBJ2-7
D: .

CDR3: CASSLPTGVLSGNTIYF
DNA: TGTGCCAGCAGCCTCCCGACAGGGGTCCTCTCTGGAAACACCATATATTTT
V: TRBV3-1/TRBV3-2
size: few
J: TRBJ1-3
D: TRBD1

CDR3: CASSLEASGTYEQYF
DNA: TGTGCCAGCAGCCTAGAGGCTAGCGGGACCTACGAGCAGTACTTC
V: TRBV9
size: .
J: TRBJ2-7
D: TRBD2

CDR3: CASSYAGSNGYTF
DNA: TGTGCCAGCAGCTACGCAGGCTCAAATGGCTACACCTTC
V: TRBV7-8
size: .
J: TRBJ1-2
D: .

CDR3: CASSSGQGALNEKLFF
DNA: TGCGCCAGCAGTTCCGGACAGGGTGCGCTTAATGAAAAACTGTTTTTT
V: TRBV5-1
size: .
J: TRBJ1-4
D: TRBD1

CDR3: CATLEYGATEAFF
DNA: TGTGCCACCCTAGAGTACGGAGCCACTGAAGCTTTCTTT
V: TRBV28
size: .
J: TRBJ1-1
D: .

CDR3: CASSGRGAYGYTF
DNA: TGTGCCAGCAGCGGGCGGGGGGCCTATGGCTACACCTTC
V: TRBV9
size: .
J: TRBJ1-2
D: .

CDR3: CASSVAGGPGDTQYF
DNA: TGTGCCAGCAGCGTAGCGGGGGGGCCGGGAGATACGCAGTATTTT
V: TRBV4-2
size: .
J: TRBJ2-3
D: TRBD2